The TCR beta chain described here comes from a study of T cells in women clearing cervical HPV infection. Across the whole study: Cases were women with histologically confirmed HPV16-related CIN3 or worse, including a couple of invasive cancers. HLA type stays a possible confounder, typing being limited. Study conclusions and caveats: TRBV6-7 abundance was lower in cases than controls (around 0.1% versus 0.15%).

This CDR3 region has 14 residues. Germline assignment: CDR1 DFQATT and CDR2 SNEGSKA (reference sequence). V was shortened by 2 bases and J by 2 bases, with 13 bases between the two germline ends. Method: immunoSEQ multiplex PCR; TCRdb's copy keeps in-frame clones and lacks some. The sample table includes about 14,000 clones. Comment on this clone: What it binds is not known. The CDR3 end lies 3 residues beyond the end of the read and is filled in from the germline J gene.

The sequenced sample consisted of blood buffy coat. The sequence came from a woman aged 18 to 69 with a cervical HPV16 infection that either progressed to CIN3+ or cleared (not recorded which). This rearrangement joins TRBV20-1 to TRBJ2-7, with D unclear. Here the CDR3 reads CSARLGQAAYEQYF. CDR3 DNA, as far as it was read: TGCAGTGCTAGATTGGGCCAGGCCGCCTACGAG.